This TCR beta chain was sequenced in a study of graft-versus-host responses after intestinal transplantation. Study-level background: All recipients got anti-thymocyte globulin induction, then tacrolimus and steroids for three to four years. Study-level findings and limits: Graft-versus-host to host-versus-graft clonal ratios in allografts were high in patients with graft-donor T cell macrochimerism. Some GvH clones appeared in ileal mucosa or blood before recipient bone marrow.

The table came from immunoSEQ multiplex PCR; TCRdb's copy has only in-frame clones and leaves some out. This table has roughly 89,000 clones, 80% to 95% appearing once. From germline, CDR1 is LNHDA and CDR2 SQIVND (reference sequence). This CDR3 has 15 residues. The V and J ends lost 4 bases and 2 bases respectively, with 14 bases between them. A word on this clone: Its antigen is as yet unknown.

The TCR was taken from a human donor who received an intestinal transplant. Sequences were derived from unstimulated CD4+ T cells sorted from spleen or lymph node cells, sampled before intestinal transplant. This chain connects TRBV19 to TRBJ1-1; tentative D call: TRBD1 (6 bases). The CDR3: CASSTVHRDNTEAFF. As DNA, the CDR3 is TGTGCCAGTAGTACCGTGCACAGGGATAACACTGAAGCTTTCTTT.